This paragraph covers one TCR beta chain sequence. The data are from a study of shared clonotypes between healthy human individuals. V was pared by 1 base and J by 4 bases, with 3 bases between. Germline CDR1 and CDR2: SGHKS and YYEKEE (reference sequence). CDR3 length: 12 amino acids. Clones were read by immunoSEQ multiplex PCR, and TCRdb kept only the in-frame ones, dropping some. The repertoire consists of over a million clones, with around 75% occurring once and the leading ten covering 1.5%. Input material: memory CD4+ T cells sorted from blood. Subset described: CD45RA-negative fraction. The chain employs TRBV5-5 and TRBJ2-1; D unclear. This TCR came from a man between 18 and 35 years old in good health. DNA for the CDR3: TGTGCCAGCAGCTTGCGTTACAATGAGCAGTTCTTC. It specifies CASSLRYNEQFF.